This TCR beta chain was documented in a study of cytomegalovirus exposure and HLA in healthy donors. V gave up 5 bases and J gave up 5 bases; unmatched junction bases: 10. The CDR3 has 16 amino acids. Germline values: CDR1 SGHNT, CDR2 YENEEA. The method was immunoSEQ multiplex PCR; TCRdb's version includes in-frame clones alone and lacks a portion of them. The sample shows approximately 110,000 clones, about 94% of them seen only once. Material: PBMCs. The chain combines TRBV11-3 with TRBJ2-3, with TRBD2 identical over 10 bases. The source of this sequence is a young woman in good health and CMV-seronegative. The DNA of the CDR3 is TGTGCCAGCAGCATCAGCTTAGCGGGGGGCATAGATACGCAGTATTTT. Protein sequence: CASSISLAGGIDTQYF.